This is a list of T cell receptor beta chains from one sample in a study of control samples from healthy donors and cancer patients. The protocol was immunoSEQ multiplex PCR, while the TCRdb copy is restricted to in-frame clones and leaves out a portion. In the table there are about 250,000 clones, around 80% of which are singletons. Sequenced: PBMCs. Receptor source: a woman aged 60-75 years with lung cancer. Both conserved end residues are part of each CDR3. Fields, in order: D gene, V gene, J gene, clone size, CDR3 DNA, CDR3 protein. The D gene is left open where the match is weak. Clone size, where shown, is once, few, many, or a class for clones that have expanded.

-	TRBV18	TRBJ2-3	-	TGTGCCAGCTCAGAGGGAATAGATACGCAGTATTTT	CASSEGIDTQYF
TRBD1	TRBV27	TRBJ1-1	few	TGTGCCAGCTATGTACAGGGGGCGCCGAACACTGAAGCTTTCTTT	CASYVQGAPNTEAFF
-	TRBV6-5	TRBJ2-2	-	TGTGCCAGCAGTTACTCGTGGGCGAACACCGGGGAGCTGTTTTTT	CASSYSWANTGELFF
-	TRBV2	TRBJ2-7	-	TGTGCCAGCAGTGAAGGGCCTCTAGCCTACGAGCAGTACTTC	CASSEGPLAYEQYF
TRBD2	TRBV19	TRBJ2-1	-	TGTGCCAGTAACAGACTAGCGGGAGGGGAGCAGTTCTTC	CASNRLAGGEQFF
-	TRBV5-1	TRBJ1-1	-	TGCGCCAGCAGCTTGGAACAGTTGAACACTGAAGCTTTCTTT	CASSLEQLNTEAFF
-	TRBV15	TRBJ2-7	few	TGTGCCACCAGCAGAGACGCCTTCTCCTACGAGCAGTACTTC	CATSRDAFSYEQYF
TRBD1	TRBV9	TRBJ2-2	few	TGTGCCAGCAGCCCCTCCCCGACAGGGGCGGCCGGGGAGCTGTTTTTT	CASSPSPTGAAGELFF
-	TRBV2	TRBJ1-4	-	TGTGCCAGCAGTCAAGGGGGGGGACCTGGGAGTGAAAAACTGTTTTTT	CASSQGGGPGSEKLFF
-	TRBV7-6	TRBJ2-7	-	TGTGCCAGCAGCTTAAACCAGAACGCAAGATACGAGCAGTACTTC	CASSLNQNARYEQYF
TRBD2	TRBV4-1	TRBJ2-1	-	TGCGCCAGCAGCCAAACTAGCGGGAGGGCCCCCTACAATGAGCAGTTCTTC	CASSQTSGRAPYNEQFF
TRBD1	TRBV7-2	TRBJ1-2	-	TGTGCCAGCAGCTCCCGGACAGGGCAAGGAGGCTACACCTTC	CASSSRTGQGGYTF
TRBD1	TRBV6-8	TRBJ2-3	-	TGTGCCACTACCCCGGACAGGCGGAATTCGCGCACAGATACGCAGTATTTT	CATTPDRRNSRTDTQYF
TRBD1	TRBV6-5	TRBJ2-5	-	TGTGCCAGCAGACCCGGGACAGTCTCCCAGGAGACCCAGTACTTC	CASRPGTVSQETQYF
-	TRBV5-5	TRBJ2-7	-	TGTGCCAGCGCCGAGGGGGTCTACGAGCAGTACTTC	CASAEGVYEQYF
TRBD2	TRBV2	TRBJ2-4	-	TGTGCCAGCAGGGGTAGCGGGAGCTGGAACATTCAGTACTTC	CASRGSGSWNIQYF
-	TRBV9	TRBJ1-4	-	TGTGCCAGCAGCGTGGCCACTAATGAAAAACTGTTTTTT	CASSVATNEKLFF
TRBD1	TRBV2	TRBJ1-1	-	TGTGCCAGCAGGGACAGGGCAGGGTACACTGAAGCTTTCTTT	CASRDRAGYTEAFF
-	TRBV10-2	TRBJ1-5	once	TGCGCCACCCTCAGGGCGGGTAGCAATCAGCCCCAGCATTTT	CATLRAGSNQPQHF
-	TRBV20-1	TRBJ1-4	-	TGCAGTGCTAGTGTTCCTACTAATGAAAAACTGTTTTTT	CSASVPTNEKLFF
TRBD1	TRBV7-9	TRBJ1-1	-	TGTGCCAGCAGCTTCATGACAGGGGGCGATATTGAAGCTTTCTTT	CASSFMTGGDIEAFF
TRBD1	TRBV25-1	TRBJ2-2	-	TGTGCCAGCCACCGACAGGGCAACACCGGGGAGCTGTTTTTT	CASHRQGNTGELFF
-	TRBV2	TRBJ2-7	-	TGTGCCAGCCGGAGTCTTCCCGGCGGCGAGCAGTACTTC	CASRSLPGGEQYF
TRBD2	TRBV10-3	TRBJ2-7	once	TGTGCCATCAGTGATGCGGCTAGCGGGAACGACGAGCAGTACTTC	CAISDAASGNDEQYF
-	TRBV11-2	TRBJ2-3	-	TGTGCCAGCAGCTTAGATCCGGGCGGGTCGTCAGATACGCAGTATTTT	CASSLDPGGSSDTQYF
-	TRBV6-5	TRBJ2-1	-	TGTGCCAGCAGTCATAGCGCTACCTCCTACAATGAGCAGTTCTTC	CASSHSATSYNEQFF
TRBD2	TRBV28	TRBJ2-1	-	TGTGCCAGCAGACTGGGACTAGCGGGAGTCAATGAGCAGTTCTTC	CASRLGLAGVNEQFF
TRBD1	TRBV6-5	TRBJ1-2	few	TGTGCCAGCAGCCCCGGACAGGTGGGCGGCTACACCTTC	CASSPGQVGGYTF
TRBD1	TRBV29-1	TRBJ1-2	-	TGCAGCGTTATCCCGAGACAGGGGGTCTATGGCTACACCTTC	CSVIPRQGVYGYTF
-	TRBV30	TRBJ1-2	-	TGTGCCTGGGGGACGTCCTCTGGGGGCTATGGCTACACCTTC	CAWGTSSGGYGYTF
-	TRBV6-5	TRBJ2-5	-	TGTGCCAGCGGCTTGACAGGTGGAGAGACCCAGTACTTC	CASGLTGGETQYF
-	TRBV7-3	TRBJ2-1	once	TGTGCCAGCAGCTTATCAGGGGAGAGCTCCTACAATGAGCAGTTCTTC	CASSLSGESSYNEQFF
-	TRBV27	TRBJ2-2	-	TGTGCCAGCAGTCCCAGGAGGACAGCCTTTTCGAACACCGGGGAGCTGTTTTTT	CASSPRRTAFSNTGELFF
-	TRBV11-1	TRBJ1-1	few	TGTGCCAGCAGCCGGAGTAGGAACACTGAAGCTTTCTTT	CASSRSRNTEAFF
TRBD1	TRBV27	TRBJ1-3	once	TGTGCCAGCAGTCCACAGGGGTCTGGAAACACCATATATTTT	CASSPQGSGNTIYF
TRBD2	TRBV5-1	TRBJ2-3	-	TGCGCCAGCAGACTCGTAGCGGGGGGGCCGGCAGATACGCAGTATTTT	CASRLVAGGPADTQYF
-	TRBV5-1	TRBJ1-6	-	TGCGCCAGCAGCTTGGCCGGAAGGTCCTCACCCCTCCACTTT	CASSLAGRSSPLHF
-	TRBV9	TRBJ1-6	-	TGTGCCAGCAGCGAACACTCCGGGACGCGGTCACCCCTCCACTTT	CASSEHSGTRSPLHF
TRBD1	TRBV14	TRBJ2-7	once	TGTGCCAGCAGCCAAGATTCCACGACAGGGGGCAAGTACGAGCAGTACTTC	CASSQDSTTGGKYEQYF
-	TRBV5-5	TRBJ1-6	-	TGTGCCACCACTTCAGGGGTAAGCTCACCCCTCCACTTT	CATTSGVSSPLHF
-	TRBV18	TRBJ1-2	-	TGTGCCAGCTCACCAAGTTTAGGAGCAGGTCGTTGGGATAACTATGGCTACACCTTC	CASSPSLGAGRWDNYGYTF
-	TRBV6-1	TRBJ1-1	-	TGTGCCAGCAGTGATACGCAACCGGGACTTGGACAAGCTTTCTTT	CASSDTQPGLGQAFF
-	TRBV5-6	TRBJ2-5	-	TGTGCCAGCAGCTTATTAGCGGTGACGTATAAAGAGCCCCAGTACTTC	CASSLLAVTYKEPQYF